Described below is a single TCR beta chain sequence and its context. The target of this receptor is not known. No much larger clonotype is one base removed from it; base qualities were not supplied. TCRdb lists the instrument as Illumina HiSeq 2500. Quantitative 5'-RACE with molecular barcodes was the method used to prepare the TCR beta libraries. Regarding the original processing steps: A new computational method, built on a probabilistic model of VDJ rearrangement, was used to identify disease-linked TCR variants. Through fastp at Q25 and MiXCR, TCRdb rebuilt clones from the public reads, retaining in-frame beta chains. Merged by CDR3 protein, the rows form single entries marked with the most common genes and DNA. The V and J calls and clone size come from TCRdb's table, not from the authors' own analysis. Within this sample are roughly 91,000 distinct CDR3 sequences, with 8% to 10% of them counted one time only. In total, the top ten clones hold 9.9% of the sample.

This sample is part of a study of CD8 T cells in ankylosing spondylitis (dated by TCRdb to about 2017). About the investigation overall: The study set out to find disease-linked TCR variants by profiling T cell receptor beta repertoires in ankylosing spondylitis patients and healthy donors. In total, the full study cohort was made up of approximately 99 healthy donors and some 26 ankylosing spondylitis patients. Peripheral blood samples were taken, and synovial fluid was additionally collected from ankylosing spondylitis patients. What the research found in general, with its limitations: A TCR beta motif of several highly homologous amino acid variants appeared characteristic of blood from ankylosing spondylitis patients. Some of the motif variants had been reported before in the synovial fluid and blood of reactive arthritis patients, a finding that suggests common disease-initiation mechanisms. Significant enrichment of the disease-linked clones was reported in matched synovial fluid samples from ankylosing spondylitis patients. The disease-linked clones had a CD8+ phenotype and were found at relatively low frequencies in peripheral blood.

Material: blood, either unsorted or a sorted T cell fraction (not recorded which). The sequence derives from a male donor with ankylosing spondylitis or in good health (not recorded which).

The DNA sequence is as follows: TGCAGTGGGTCGACGGGAGGGTGGAATGAGCAGTTCTTC. Translated, this is CSGSTGGWNEQFF. This sequence uses TRBV20-1 and TRBJ2-1, with TRBD2 identical over 8 junction bases. From the germline V gene (reference sequence), CDR1 is DFQATT and CDR2 is SNEGSKA. V is pruned by 7 bases and J by 7 bases, leaving 9 bases of the junction without a gene match. CDR3 length: 13 amino acids, cysteine to phenylalanine. CDR3 DNA only is kept here, 39 bases in frame from base 1.